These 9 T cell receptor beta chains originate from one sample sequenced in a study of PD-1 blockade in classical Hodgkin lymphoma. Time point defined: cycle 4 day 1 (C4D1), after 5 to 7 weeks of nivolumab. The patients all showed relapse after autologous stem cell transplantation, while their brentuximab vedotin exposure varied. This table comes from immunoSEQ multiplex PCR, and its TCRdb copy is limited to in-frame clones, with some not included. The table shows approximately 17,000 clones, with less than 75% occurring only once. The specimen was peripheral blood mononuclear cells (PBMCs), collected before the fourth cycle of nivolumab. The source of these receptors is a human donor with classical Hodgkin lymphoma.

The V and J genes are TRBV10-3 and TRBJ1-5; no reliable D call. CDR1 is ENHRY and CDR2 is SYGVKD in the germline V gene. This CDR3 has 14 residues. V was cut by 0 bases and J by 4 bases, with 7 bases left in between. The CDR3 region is CAISESGSNQPQHF. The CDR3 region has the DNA TGTGCCATCAGTGAGTCGGGTAGTAATCAGCCCCAGCATTTT.

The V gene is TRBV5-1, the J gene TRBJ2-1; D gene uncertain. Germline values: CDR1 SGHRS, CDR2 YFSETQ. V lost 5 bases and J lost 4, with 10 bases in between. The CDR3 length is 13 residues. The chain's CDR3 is CASRVTEYNEQFF. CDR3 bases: TGCGCCAGCAGGGTCACGGAATACAATGAGCAGTTCTTC.

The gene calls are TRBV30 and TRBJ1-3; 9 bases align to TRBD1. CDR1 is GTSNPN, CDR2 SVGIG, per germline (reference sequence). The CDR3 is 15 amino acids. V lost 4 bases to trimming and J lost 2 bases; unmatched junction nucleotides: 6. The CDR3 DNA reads TGTGCCTGGATACCGGGACAGGGCGCTGGAAACACCATATATTTT. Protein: CAWIPGQGAGNTIYF.

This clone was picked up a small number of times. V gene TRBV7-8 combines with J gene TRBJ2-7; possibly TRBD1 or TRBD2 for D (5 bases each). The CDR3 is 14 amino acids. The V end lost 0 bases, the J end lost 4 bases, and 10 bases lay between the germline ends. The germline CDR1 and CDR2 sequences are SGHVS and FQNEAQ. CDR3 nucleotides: TGTGCCAGCAGCTTAGCTTCGGGGCGATACGAGCAGTACTTC. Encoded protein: CASSLASGRYEQYF.

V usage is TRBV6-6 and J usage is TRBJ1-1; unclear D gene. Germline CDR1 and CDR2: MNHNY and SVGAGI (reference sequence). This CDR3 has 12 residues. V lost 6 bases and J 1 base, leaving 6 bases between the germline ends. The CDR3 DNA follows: TGTGCCAGCAGGATGAGGAACACTGAAGCTTTCTTT. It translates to CASRMRNTEAFF.

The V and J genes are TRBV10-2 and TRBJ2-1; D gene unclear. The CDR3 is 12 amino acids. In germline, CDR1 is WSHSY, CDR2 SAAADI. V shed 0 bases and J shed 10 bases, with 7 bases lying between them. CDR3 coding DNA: TGCGCCAGCAGTGAGTCCCGGTGGGAGCAGTTCTTC. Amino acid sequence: CASSESRWEQFF.

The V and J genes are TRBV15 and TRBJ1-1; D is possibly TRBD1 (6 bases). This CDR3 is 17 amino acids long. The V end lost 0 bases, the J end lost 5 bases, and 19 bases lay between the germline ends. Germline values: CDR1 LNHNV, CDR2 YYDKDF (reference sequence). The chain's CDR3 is CATSRDERGEGETEAFF. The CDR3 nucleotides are TGTGCCACCAGCAGAGACGAAAGGGGGGAAGGGGAGACTGAAGCTTTCTTT. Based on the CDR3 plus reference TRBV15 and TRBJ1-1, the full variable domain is DAMVIQNPRYQVTQFGKPVTLSCSQTLNHNVMYWYQQKSSQAPKLLFHYYDKDFNNEADTPDNFQSRRPNTSFCFLDIRSPGLGDTAMYLCATSRDERGEGETEAFFGQGTRLTVV.

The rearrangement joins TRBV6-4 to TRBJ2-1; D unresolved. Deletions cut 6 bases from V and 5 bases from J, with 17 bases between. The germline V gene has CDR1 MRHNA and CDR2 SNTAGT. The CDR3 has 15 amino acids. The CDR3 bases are TGTGCCAGCAGCGCTATGCCTGCCTTACACAATGAGCAGTTCTTC. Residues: CASSAMPALHNEQFF.

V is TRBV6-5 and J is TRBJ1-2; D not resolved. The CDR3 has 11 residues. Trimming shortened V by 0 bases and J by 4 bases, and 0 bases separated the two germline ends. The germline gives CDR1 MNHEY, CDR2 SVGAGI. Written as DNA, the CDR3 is TGTGCCAGCAGTTACTCCTATGGCTACACCTTC. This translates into CASSYSYGYTF.